This T cell receptor (beta chain) originates from a study of blood T cell repertoires in COVID-19. V was clipped by 5 bases and J by 6 bases; unmatched bases: 7. This CDR3 contains 15 residues. Germline CDR1 is SGHTA and CDR2 is FQGTGA. Clones were read by immunoSEQ multiplex PCR, and TCRdb kept only the in-frame ones, dropping some. This sample has about 210,000 clones; about three quarters occur once, and the top ten carry roughly 7%. This sequence was found in a woman aged 70-85 years with acute or convalescent COVID-19. The genes are TRBV7-3 and TRBJ2-3; 11 positions match TRBD2. The sample was peripheral blood. The chain's CDR3 is CASSPSGGRRDTQYF. CDR3 coding DNA: TGTGCCAGCAGCCCTAGCGGGGGGAGAAGGGATACGCAGTATTTT.